Here is one T cell receptor beta chain with its context. The antigen is not known. Method: immunoSEQ multiplex PCR; TCRdb's copy keeps in-frame clones and lacks some. The table has 25,000 to 30,000 clones, roughly nine tenths seen once. Patients had blood sampled at baseline and again on cycle 4 day 1 and cycle 7 day 1. This CDR3 comprises 15 residues. The ends were cut back, 3 bases at V and 3 bases at J, with 15 bases in the middle. From germline, CDR1 is MDHEN and CDR2 SYDVKM. The sample comes from a study of OX40 agonist ivuxolimab in advanced cancers. Looking at the study overall: Ivuxolimab, which patients received intravenously every 2 weeks, was dosed at 0.01 to 10 mg/kg. Findings of the study overall: Dosing at 0.1 to 3.0 mg/kg was accompanied by clonal expansion of CD4+ and CD8+ blood T cells by week 6.

V and J are TRBV28 and TRBJ2-7, with D unresolved. This sequence originates from an adult with an advanced solid tumor such as melanoma, head and neck, liver or kidney cancer. The sequencing used CD4+ or CD8+ T cells sorted from blood, collected in a trial of the OX40 agonist ivuxolimab. CDR3 in DNA: TGTGCCAGCAGTTTGTACCCGAGAGATAGCTACGAGCAGTACTTC. This translates into CASSLYPRDSYEQYF.